Below are 7 T cell receptor beta chains sequenced from a single sample in a study of blood T cell repertoires in COVID-19. TCRdb's copy holds only in-frame clones and misses some; the assay was immunoSEQ multiplex PCR. This sample has 270,000 or so clones; roughly nine tenths occur once, and the top ten carry 4.6%. Source material: peripheral blood. These receptors originate from a middle-aged woman who had recovered from COVID-19.

The chain combines TRBV15 with TRBJ1-5; D possibly corresponds to TRBD1 (5 bases). CDR3 length: 12 residues. Trimming took off 5 bases at V and 4 bases at J, with 6 bases between the two ends. Germline V gene sequence: CDR1 LNHNV, CDR2 YYDKDF (reference sequence). The CDR3 is CATSGGNQPQHF. DNA of the CDR3: TGTGCCACCAGCGGGGGGAATCAGCCCCAGCATTTT.

The V and J genes are TRBV7-8 and TRBJ2-1, with TRBD2 matching 7 bases. The CDR3 sequence is 18 residues long. Losses at the gene ends were 7 bases for V and 5 bases for J; bases not matched to a gene: 20. Germline V gene lookup returns CDR1 SGHVS and CDR2 FQNEAQ. The CDR3 DNA reads as TGTGCCAGCACCGGGAGGCTGGGCTGGGAGGTTCAACACAATGAGCAGTTCTTC. It codes for CASTGRLGWEVQHNEQFF. The full variable domain, rest sourced from reference TRBV7-8 and TRBJ2-1, is GAGVSQSPRYKVAKRGQDVALRCDPISGHVSLFWYQQALGQGPEFLTYFQNEAQLDKSGLPSDRFFAERPEGSVSTLKIQRTQQEDSAVYLCASTGRLGWEVQHNEQFFGPGTRLTVL.

The rearrangement links TRBV5-1 to TRBJ2-7, with a weak D call TRBD1 (5 bases). The V and J ends lost 2 bases and 0 bases respectively, with 9 bases between them. Per germline, CDR1 SGHRS and CDR2 YFSETQ. CDR3 length: 14 residues. The CDR3 DNA reads TGCGCCAGCAGCTTTGGACATCACTCCTACGAGCAGTACTTC. This translates into CASSFGHHSYEQYF.

This chain links TRBV30 with TRBJ2-1; D not certain. V lost 2 bases to trimming and J lost 2 bases, with 16 bases between them. This CDR3 region has 16 residues. Germline assignment: CDR1 GTSNPN and CDR2 SVGIG (reference sequence). CDR3 sequence: CAWSFGGSTAYNEQFF. The CDR3 DNA reads TGTGCCTGGAGTTTCGGTGGTAGCACTGCCTACAATGAGCAGTTCTTC.

The chain joins TRBV5-4 to TRBJ2-2; 13 bases map to TRBD2. The CDR3 runs to 17 residues. Germline V gene sequence: CDR1 SGHNT, CDR2 YYREEE (reference sequence). The V and J ends lost 4 bases and 2 bases, in that order; junction bases with no gene match: 5. The CDR3, as DNA: TGTGCCAGCAGCAGAGGACTAGCGGGGGTAAACACCGGGGAGCTGTTTTTT. It translates to CASSRGLAGVNTGELFF.

This chain uses TRBV3-1 (or the pseudogene TRBV3-2) with TRBJ2-1, with 7 bases matching TRBD1. With V trimmed by 4 bases and J by 1 base, 7 bases remained unmatched. CDR1 is LGHDT, CDR2 YNNKEL, per germline (reference sequence). The CDR3 is made up of 16 amino acids. CDR3 bases: TGTGCCAGCAGCCTTCAAAGGGGGCGTTCCTACAATGAGCAGTTCTTC. The encoded protein is CASSLQRGRSYNEQFF.

The chain uses TRBV13 and TRBJ2-2; D is undetermined. Looked up from germline, CDR1 is PRHDT and CDR2 is FYEKMQ (reference sequence). The length of the CDR3 is 13 residues. V lost 2 bases to trimming and J lost 1 base, with 2 bases between them. The CDR3 spells CASSLQNTGELFF. In DNA, the CDR3 is TGTGCCAGCAGCTTACAGAACACCGGGGAGCTGTTTTTT.